A selection of T cell receptor beta chains follows, all from one sample in a study of cytomegalovirus exposure and HLA in healthy donors. The repertoire was sequenced with immunoSEQ multiplex PCR; TCRdb's copy has only in-frame clones and lacks some. The table includes more than 150,000 clones, around 80% detected once. Sequencing was done on a sample of PBMCs. The receptors derive from a woman aged 25 to 39 in good health and CMV-seronegative. CDR3s include the opening cysteine and the closing phenylalanine or tryptophan. D genes are given only for firm matches. Not every row has a clone size; where given, it reads once, few, many or a size class.

>NA|TRBJ1-2|NA|TRBV28
CASSPALLPGRKYGYTF
TGTGCCAGCAGCCCTGCGCTACTCCCAGGGCGAAAATATGGCTACACCTTC
>TRBD1|TRBJ1-5|NA|TRBV30
CAWGQGVQPQHF
TGTGCCTGGGGACAGGGGGTGCAGCCCCAGCATTTT
>NA|TRBJ2-7|NA|TRBV6-4
CASSPDSLREQYF
TGTGCCAGCAGTCCTGACAGTCTCCGAGAGCAGTACTTC
>TRBD2|TRBJ2-5|NA|TRBV28
CASSLLAGGQETQYF
TGTGCCAGCAGCTTACTAGCGGGGGGACAAGAGACCCAGTACTTC
>NA|TRBJ2-6|NA|TRBV18
CASSPGLAPSGANVLTF
TGTGCCAGCTCACCGGGGCTGGCACCCTCTGGGGCCAACGTCCTGACTTTC
>TRBD2|TRBJ2-7|NA|TRBV4-1
CASSLGTLGLAFHEQYF
TGCGCCAGCAGCCTGGGCACACTGGGACTAGCGTTCCACGAGCAGTACTTC
>NA|TRBJ2-4|NA|TRBV28
CASSSAGNMDIQYF
TGTGCCAGCAGCTCCGCGGGGAATATGGACATTCAGTACTTC
>TRBD1|TRBJ2-7|NA|TRBV7-9
CASSADRDEQYF
TGTGCCAGCAGCGCCGACAGGGACGAGCAGTACTTC
>NA|TRBJ1-1|once|TRBV9
CASSVGQMNTEAFF
TGTGCCAGCAGCGTAGGGCAGATGAACACTGAAGCTTTCTTT
>TRBD2|TRBJ2-3|NA|TRBV18
CASSRTGTSGTDTQYF
TGTGCCAGCTCACGCACCGGGACTAGCGGCACAGATACGCAGTATTTT
>TRBD1|TRBJ2-2|NA|TRBV29-1
CSVRGDSDTGELFF
TGCAGCGTTCGTGGGGACAGCGACACCGGGGAGCTGTTTTTT
>NA|TRBJ1-2|once|TRBV27
CASSSRAGFPTNYGYTF
TGTGCCAGCAGTTCTCGCGCCGGGTTTCCAACAAACTATGGCTACACCTTC
>NA|TRBJ2-7|NA|TRBV14
CASSQESRVNEQYF
TGTGCCAGCAGCCAAGAAAGCAGGGTCAACGAGCAGTACTTC
>TRBD1|TRBJ1-2|NA|TRBV10-3
CAISLPGQAYGYTF
TGTGCCATCAGCCTTCCGGGACAGGCCTATGGCTACACCTTC
>TRBD1|TRBJ1-1|once|TRBV9
CASSAGQVNTEAFF
TGTGCCAGCAGCGCGGGACAGGTGAACACTGAAGCTTTCTTT
>NA|TRBJ1-2|NA|TRBV19
CASSLLSTYLHGYTF
TGTGCCAGTAGTCTTCTCTCGACTTACCTGCATGGCTACACCTTC
>NA|TRBJ1-2|NA|TRBV28
CASSLLVGGWGYTF
TGTGCCAGCAGTTTACTGGTTGGGGGCTGGGGCTACACCTTC
>NA|TRBJ2-1|NA|TRBV6-1
CASKRVGSYNEQFF
TGTGCCAGCAAGCGTGTGGGCTCCTACAATGAGCAGTTCTTC
>NA|TRBJ2-2|NA|TRBV7-2
CASSLRTPTGELFF
TGTGCCAGCAGCTTACGGACTCCCACCGGGGAGCTGTTTTTT
>NA|TRBJ1-1|few|TRBV28
CASSPGLRSTEAFF
TGTGCCAGCAGTCCCGGACTGCGGTCCACTGAAGCTTTCTTT
>NA|TRBJ1-2|NA|TRBV25-1
CASSEAHYRVGYTF
TGTGCCAGCAGTGAAGCCCACTACAGGGTTGGCTACACCTTC
>NA|TRBJ2-6|once|TRBV12-1
CASSFVPLNAGANVLTF
TGTGCCAGCAGCTTTGTTCCTTTAAATGCTGGGGCCAACGTCCTGACTTTC
>NA|TRBJ2-5|NA|TRBV2
CASSAVRETQYF
TGTGCCAGCAGTGCCGTCCGGGAGACCCAGTACTTC
>NA|TRBJ2-5|NA|TRBV6-5
CASSYEGRGLPPDQYF
TGTGCCAGCAGTTACGAAGGAAGGGGTCTCCCCCCGGACCAGTACTTC
>NA|TRBJ2-7|NA|TRBV6-5
CASTTRGESSYEQYF
TGTGCCAGCACCACGCGGGGCGAGAGTTCCTACGAGCAGTACTTC
>NA|TRBJ2-5|NA|TRBV4-1
CASSQDYSKVSPQYF
TGCGCCAGCAGCCAAGACTACTCCAAAGTTAGCCCCCAGTACTTC
>TRBD1|TRBJ2-2|NA|TRBV9
CASSVRPGQGITGELFF
TGTGCCAGCAGCGTCCGACCGGGACAGGGAATTACCGGGGAGCTGTTTTTT
>NA|TRBJ2-2|NA|TRBV10-1
CASRRVVDTGELFF
TGCGCCAGCAGACGAGTTGTAGACACCGGGGAGCTGTTTTTT
>TRBD1|TRBJ1-5|NA|TRBV6-5
CASSTTGGNQPQHF
TGTGCCAGCAGTACCACAGGGGGCAATCAGCCCCAGCATTTT
>TRBD2|TRBJ2-7|once|TRBV29-1
CSVEGLAGVDEQYF
TGCAGCGTTGAGGGACTAGCGGGAGTTGACGAGCAGTACTTC
>TRBD1|TRBJ2-1|few|TRBV4-3
CASSQDWTGSYNEQFF
TGCGCCAGCAGCCAAGATTGGACAGGCTCCTACAATGAGCAGTTCTTC
>NA|TRBJ2-1|NA|TRBV6-6
CASSTRVNEQFF
TGTGCCAGCAGCACCAGGGTCAATGAGCAGTTCTTC
>TRBD2|TRBJ2-7|few|TRBV4-2
CASSLSLGGLAGEQQYF
TGTGCCAGCAGCCTCTCTCTGGGGGGACTAGCGGGAGAACAGCAGTACTTC
>TRBD1|TRBJ1-1|NA|TRBV9
CASGITGDTEAFF
TGTGCCAGCGGGATCACAGGGGACACTGAAGCTTTCTTT
>NA|TRBJ1-3|NA|TRBV5-1
CASRTAGDGNTIYF
TGCGCCAGCAGAACAGCAGGGGATGGAAACACCATATATTTT
>TRBD1|TRBJ2-1|NA|TRBV18
CASSPSGTDHNEQFF
TGTGCCAGCTCACCTTCCGGGACAGATCACAATGAGCAGTTCTTC
>NA|TRBJ2-1|NA|TRBV9
CASSSQISEQFF
TGTGCCAGCAGCTCACAGATCAGTGAGCAGTTCTTC
>NA|TRBJ1-1|NA|TRBV19
CASSIYRGGTEAFF
TGTGCCAGTAGTATTTATCGGGGTGGCACTGAAGCTTTCTTT
>TRBD1|TRBJ2-3|NA|TRBV5-4
CASSHGRQGAEDTQYF
TGTGCCAGCAGTCATGGGAGACAGGGGGCGGAGGATACGCAGTATTTT
>TRBD1|TRBJ2-7|few|TRBV19
CASSRPVTGQEAYEQYF
TGTGCCAGTAGTAGACCCGTTACGGGACAGGAAGCCTACGAGCAGTACTTC
>NA|TRBJ1-3|NA|TRBV6-5
CASSYSAGNSGNTIYF
TGTGCCAGCAGTTACTCCGCAGGGAACTCTGGAAACACCATATATTTT
>TRBD1|TRBJ2-2|NA|TRBV15
CATSRGWTGSTGELFF
TGTGCCACCAGCAGAGGCTGGACAGGGAGCACCGGGGAGCTGTTTTTT
>NA|TRBJ2-7|NA|TRBV11-2
CASSSSGTKYF
TGTGCCAGCAGCTCCTCCGGGACAAAATACTTC
>TRBD2|TRBJ2-5|NA|TRBV27
CASSPIILAGGTKQETQYF
TGTGCCAGCAGTCCCATAATACTAGCGGGAGGGACGAAACAAGAGACCCAGTACTTC
>TRBD2|TRBJ2-1|NA|TRBV9
CASSAPGLAENEQFF
TGTGCCAGCAGCGCACCCGGTCTAGCGGAAAATGAGCAGTTCTTC
>TRBD2|TRBJ2-1|NA|TRBV7-9
CASSSTSGSMDEQFF
TGTGCCAGCAGCTCTACTAGCGGGAGTATGGATGAGCAGTTCTTC
>TRBD1|TRBJ2-3|NA|TRBV7-9
CASSLPVGQGQDTQYF
TGTGCCAGCAGCTTGCCCGTGGGACAGGGGCAAGATACGCAGTATTTT
>TRBD1|TRBJ1-2|once|TRBV28
CASSQQTGSAFGTF
TGTGCCAGCAGTCAACAGACAGGGTCTGCTTTTGGCACCTTC
>TRBD1|TRBJ1-2|NA|TRBV28
CASAPGQGNYGYTF
TGTGCCAGCGCTCCGGGACAGGGAAACTATGGCTACACCTTC
>TRBD1|TRBJ2-7|NA|TRBV5-6
CASSLAGTGDLYEQYF
TGTGCCAGCAGCTTGGCAGGGACAGGGGATCTCTACGAGCAGTACTTC
>NA|TRBJ2-1|NA|TRBV28
CASSLYGGPGNEQFF
TGTGCCAGCAGTTTATATGGAGGGCCGGGCAATGAGCAGTTCTTC
>TRBD1|TRBJ1-5|NA|TRBV4-1
CASSHDDREDQPQHF
TGCGCCAGCAGCCATGACGACAGGGAGGATCAGCCCCAGCATTTT
>TRBD1|TRBJ2-3|NA|TRBV25-1
CASSESGTGGYGTQYF
TGTGCCAGCAGTGAATCTGGGACAGGGGGCTATGGTACGCAGTATTTT
>TRBD1|TRBJ1-2|NA|TRBV9
CASSGGQGMHYGYTF
TGTGCCAGCAGCGGGGGACAGGGGATGCACTATGGCTACACCTTC
>NA|TRBJ1-4|NA|TRBV2
CASSQGRNEKLFF
TGTGCCAGCAGTCAGGGGCGTAATGAAAAACTGTTTTTT
>TRBD1|TRBJ1-4|NA|TRBV28
CASSGPRTGANEKLFF
TGTGCCAGCTCTGGACCCCGGACAGGGGCTAATGAAAAACTGTTTTTT
>NA|TRBJ2-7|NA|TRBV7-2
CASSRDGQGLYEQYF
TGTGCCAGCAGCCGAGACGGGCAGGGCTTATACGAGCAGTACTTC
>TRBD2|TRBJ2-7|few|TRBV4-2
CASSQVLRGDEQYF
TGTGCCAGCAGCCAAGTTCTACGGGGGGACGAGCAGTACTTC
>TRBD2|TRBJ2-5|once|TRBV7-9
CASSRASGRAKETQYF
TGTGCCAGCAGCCGAGCTAGCGGGAGGGCCAAAGAGACCCAGTACTTC